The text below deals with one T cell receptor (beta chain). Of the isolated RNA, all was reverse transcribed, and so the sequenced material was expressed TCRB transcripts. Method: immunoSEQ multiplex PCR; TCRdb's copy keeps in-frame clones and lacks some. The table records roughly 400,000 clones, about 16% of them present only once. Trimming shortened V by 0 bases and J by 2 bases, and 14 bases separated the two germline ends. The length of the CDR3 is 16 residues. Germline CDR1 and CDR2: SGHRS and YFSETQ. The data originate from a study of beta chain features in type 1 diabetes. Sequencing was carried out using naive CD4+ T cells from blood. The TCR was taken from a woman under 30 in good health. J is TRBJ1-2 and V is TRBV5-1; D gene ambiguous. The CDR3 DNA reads TGCGCCAGCAGCTTGGCCCAACAGTTCTCCAACTATGGCTACACCTTC. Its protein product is CASSLAQQFSNYGYTF. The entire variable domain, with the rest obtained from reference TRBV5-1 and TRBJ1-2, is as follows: KAGVTQTPRYLIKTRGQQVTLSCSPISGHRSVSWYQQTPGQGLQFLFEYFSETQRNKGNFPGRFSGRQFSNSRSEMNVSTLELGDSALYLCASSLAQQFSNYGYTFGSGTRLTVV.